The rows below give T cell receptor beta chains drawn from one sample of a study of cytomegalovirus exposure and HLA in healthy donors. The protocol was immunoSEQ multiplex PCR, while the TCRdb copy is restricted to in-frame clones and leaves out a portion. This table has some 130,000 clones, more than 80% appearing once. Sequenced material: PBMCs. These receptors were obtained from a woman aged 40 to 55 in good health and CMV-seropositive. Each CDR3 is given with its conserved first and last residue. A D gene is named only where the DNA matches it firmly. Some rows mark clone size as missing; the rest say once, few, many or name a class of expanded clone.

CASSSLAGVGETQYF	TGTGCCAGCAGTTCACTAGCGGGGGTCGGTGAGACCCAGTACTTC	TRBV6-1	TRBJ2-5	TRBD2	few
CASRLVRSNRETQYF	TGTGCAAGTCGCTTAGTGCGTAGCAATCGAGAGACCCAGTACTTC	TRBV12-2	TRBJ2-5	.	few
CASSLSGPSSYNEQFF	TGTGCCAGCAGTTTAAGCGGCCCCAGCTCCTACAATGAGCAGTTCTTC	TRBV27	TRBJ2-1	.	.
CASRGNIEWPQYF	TGTGCCAGCAGGGGCAATATTGAATGGCCTCAGTACTTC	TRBV28	TRBJ2-4	.	.
CASRSGQLDTEAFF	TGTGCCAGCAGATCAGGGCAATTAGACACTGAAGCTTTCTTT	TRBV27	TRBJ1-1	.	.
CASSLGGSNEQFF	TGTGCCAGCAGCTTGGGAGGCTCCAATGAGCAGTTCTTC	TRBV11-3	TRBJ2-1	.	.
CASSQDLGRDNEQFF	TGTGCCAGCAGCCAAGACCTTGGCAGGGACAATGAGCAGTTCTTC	TRBV4-2	TRBJ2-1	.	few
CASSGTGLAKDNEQFF	TGTGCCAGCAGCGGGACGGGACTAGCAAAGGACAATGAGCAGTTCTTC	TRBV9	TRBJ2-1	TRBD2	.
CASSAGNSPLHF	TGTGCCAGCAGCGCGGGGAATTCACCCCTCCACTTT	TRBV7-9	TRBJ1-6	.	.
CASSSWPNEQFF	TGCGCCAGCAGCTCATGGCCCAATGAGCAGTTCTTC	TRBV4-1	TRBJ2-1	.	.
CASSLGVAGQQPQHF	TGCGCCAGCAGCTTGGGAGTCGCAGGGCAGCAGCCCCAGCATTTT	TRBV5-1	TRBJ1-5	.	.
CASSFNRDTEAFF	TGTGCCAGCAGCTTCAACAGGGACACTGAAGCTTTCTTT	TRBV11-3	TRBJ1-1	.	few
CASSLAGGRSYEQYF	TGCGCCAGCAGCTTGGCGGGAGGGCGCTCCTACGAGCAGTACTTC	TRBV5-1	TRBJ2-7	TRBD2	.
CASGPLGSLGAQKTEAFF	TGTGCCAGCGGGCCCCTTGGCAGTCTGGGTGCCCAAAAAACTGAAGCTTTCTTT	TRBV11-2	TRBJ1-1	.	.
CAISASSYEQYF	TGTGCCATCAGTGCCAGCTCCTACGAGCAGTACTTC	TRBV10-3	TRBJ2-7	.	.
CASSPGLAGDTQYF	TGCGCCAGCAGCCCCGGACTAGCGGGGGATACGCAGTATTTT	TRBV5-1	TRBJ2-3	TRBD2	few
CASRTGLNTEAFF	TGTGCCAGCAGGACAGGGTTGAACACTGAAGCTTTCTTT	TRBV6-1	TRBJ1-1	TRBD1	few
CASSPTGNEQYF	TGTGCCAGCAGCCCAACAGGGAACGAGCAGTACTTC	TRBV7-9	TRBJ2-7	.	.
CASSHRDSSYEQYF	TGTGCCAGCAGTCACCGGGACAGCTCCTACGAGCAGTACTTC	TRBV6-5	TRBJ2-7	TRBD1	.
CASSSTGRNSPLHF	TGTGCCAGCTCCTCTACAGGGAGAAATTCACCCCTCCACTTT	TRBV27	TRBJ1-6	.	.
CASNPHLAESSYEQYF	TGTGCCAGCAATCCGCATCTAGCGGAGAGCTCCTACGAGCAGTACTTC	TRBV2	TRBJ2-7	TRBD2	.
CASSVGGLDGSGEQFF	TGTGCCAGCAGCGTCGGGGGTTTGGACGGGTCGGGTGAGCAGTTCTTC	TRBV9	TRBJ2-1	.	few
CASSAPTGNGGEQYF	TGTGCCAGCAGTGCCCCGACAGGGAACGGTGGCGAGCAGTACTTC	TRBV6-1	TRBJ2-7	TRBD1	.
CASSLGRQGATNEKLFF	TGTGCCAGCAGCTTAGGGAGACAGGGGGCAACTAATGAAAAACTGTTTTTT	TRBV7-8	TRBJ1-4	TRBD1	few
CASSLGGQEVDEQFF	TGCGCCAGCAGCTTGGGGGGACAGGAGGTCGATGAGCAGTTCTTC	TRBV5-1	TRBJ2-1	TRBD1	.
CASRLEGGGRTDTQYF	TGTGCCAGCAGACTTGAGGGCGGGGGTAGAACAGATACGCAGTATTTT	TRBV13	TRBJ2-3	TRBD2	.
CASKIAGNTIYF	TGTGCCAGCAAAATCGCTGGAAACACCATATATTTT	TRBV28	TRBJ1-3	.	.
CAWDIRRGPNEQYF	TGTGCCTGGGATATTCGCAGGGGGCCTAACGAGCAGTACTTC	TRBV30	TRBJ2-7	TRBD1	.
CASSPGDRGEERYTF	TGTGCCAGCAGCCCCGGGGACAGGGGAGAGGAGCGCTACACCTTC	TRBV5-6	TRBJ1-2	TRBD1	.
CASSVELISSYNEQFF	TGTGCCAGCAGCGTAGAACTAATAAGCTCCTACAATGAGCAGTTCTTC	TRBV9	TRBJ2-1	.	.
CAISAPGINEKLFF	TGTGCCATCAGTGCCCCAGGGATTAATGAAAAACTGTTTTTT	TRBV10-3	TRBJ1-4	.	.
CASSSTGQGGEKLFF	TGTGCCAGCAGTTCTACGGGACAGGGCGGCGAAAAACTGTTTTTT	TRBV6-6	TRBJ1-4	TRBD1	.
CASSSGGAPNEQFF	TGTGCCAGCAGCTCAGGGGGCGCGCCCAATGAGCAGTTCTTC	TRBV5-4	TRBJ2-1	TRBD1	.
CSVGMVWGRPLGGNEQFF	TGCAGCGTTGGGATGGTATGGGGCAGGCCCCTCGGTGGAAATGAGCAGTTCTTC	TRBV29-1	TRBJ2-1	.	.
CASSGGAGAWNEQYF	TGTGCCAGCAGCGGAGGCGCGGGAGCTTGGAACGAGCAGTACTTC	TRBV28	TRBJ2-7	TRBD2	once
CASSPSYNEQFF	TGTGCCAGCAGCCCTTCCTACAATGAGCAGTTCTTC	TRBV5-4	TRBJ2-1	.	.
CASSPGQGVSYEQYF	TGTGCCAGCAGCCCAGGACAGGGGGTTTCCTACGAGCAGTACTTC	TRBV13	TRBJ2-7	TRBD1	.
CASSLTPGTGLYEQYF	TGTGCCAGCAGTTTAACCCCCGGGACAGGCCTCTACGAGCAGTACTTC	TRBV27	TRBJ2-7	TRBD1	few